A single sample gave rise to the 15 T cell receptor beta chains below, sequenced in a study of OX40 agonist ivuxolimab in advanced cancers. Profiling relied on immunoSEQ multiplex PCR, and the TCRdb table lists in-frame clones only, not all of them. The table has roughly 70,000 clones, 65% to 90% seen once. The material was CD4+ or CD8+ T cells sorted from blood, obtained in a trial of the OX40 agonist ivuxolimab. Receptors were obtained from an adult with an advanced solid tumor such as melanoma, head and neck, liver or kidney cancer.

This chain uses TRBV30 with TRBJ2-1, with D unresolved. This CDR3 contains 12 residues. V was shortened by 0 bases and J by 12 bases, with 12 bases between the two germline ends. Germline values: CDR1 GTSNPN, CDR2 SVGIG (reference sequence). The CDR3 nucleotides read TGTGCCTGGAGTGTAGGGCTAGAAATGCAGTTCTTC. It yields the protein CAWSVGLEMQFF.

Here the CDR3 reads CSVEKGQGWATQYF. CDR3 in DNA: TGCAGCGTTGAAAAGGGACAGGGGTGGGCTACGCAGTATTTT. V gene TRBV29-1 combines with J gene TRBJ2-3; 10 positions agree with TRBD1. Trimming took 2 bases from V and 8 from J; bases not matched to a gene: 7. Germline lookup yields CDR1 SQVTM and CDR2 ANQGSEA. This CDR3 comprises 14 residues.

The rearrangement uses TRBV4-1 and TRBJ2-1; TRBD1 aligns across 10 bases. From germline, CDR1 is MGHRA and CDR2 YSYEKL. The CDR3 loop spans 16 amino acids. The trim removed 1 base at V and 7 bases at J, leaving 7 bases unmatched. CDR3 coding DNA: TGCGCCAGCAGCCAAGCGGGGACAGGGGTCAATAATGAGCAGTTCTTC. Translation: CASSQAGTGVNNEQFF.

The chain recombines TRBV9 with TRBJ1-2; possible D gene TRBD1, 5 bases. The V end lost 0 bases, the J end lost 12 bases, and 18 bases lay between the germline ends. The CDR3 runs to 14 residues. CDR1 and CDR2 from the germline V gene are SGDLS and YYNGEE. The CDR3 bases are TGTGCCAGCAGCGTAGCAGAGGCAGGGAGGGGCCACACCTTC. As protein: CASSVAEAGRGHTF.

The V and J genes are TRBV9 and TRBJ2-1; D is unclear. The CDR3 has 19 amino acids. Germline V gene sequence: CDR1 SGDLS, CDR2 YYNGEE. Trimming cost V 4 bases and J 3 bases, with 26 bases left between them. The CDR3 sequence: CASSPTPSQAHSLYNEQFF. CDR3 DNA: TGTGCCAGCAGCCCTACCCCTTCACAAGCTCACTCCCTCTACAATGAGCAGTTCTTC.

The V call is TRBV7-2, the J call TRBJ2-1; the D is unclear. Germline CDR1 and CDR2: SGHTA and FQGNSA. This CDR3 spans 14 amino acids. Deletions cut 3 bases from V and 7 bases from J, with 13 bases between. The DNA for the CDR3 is TGTGCCAGCAGCTTCTTCGGCGGAAATAATGAGCAGTTCTTC. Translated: CASSFFGGNNEQFF.

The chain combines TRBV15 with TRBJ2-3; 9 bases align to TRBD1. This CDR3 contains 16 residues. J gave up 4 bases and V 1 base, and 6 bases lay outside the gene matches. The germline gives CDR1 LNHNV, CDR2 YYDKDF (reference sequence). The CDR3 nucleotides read TGTGCCACCAGCAGAGTTCCGACAGGGGGATCAGATACGCAGTATTTT. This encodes CATSRVPTGGSDTQYF.

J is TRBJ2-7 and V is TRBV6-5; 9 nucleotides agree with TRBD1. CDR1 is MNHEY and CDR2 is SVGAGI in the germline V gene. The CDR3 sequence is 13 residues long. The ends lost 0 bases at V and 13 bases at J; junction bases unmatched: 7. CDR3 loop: CASSYSRLGQGYF. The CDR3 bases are TGTGCCAGCAGTTACTCGAGGTTGGGACAGGGCTACTTC.

In DNA form, the CDR3 reads TGTGCCAGCAGCCCAGGGACTAGCGGGGGGGCCTGGGTTGAGCAGTTCTTC. Protein product: CASSPGTSGGAWVEQFF. This sequence joins TRBV7-6 and TRBJ2-1; 16 nucleotides match TRBD2. The CDR3 contains 17 residues. Germline values: CDR1 SGHVS, CDR2 FNYEAQ. The V and J ends lost 5 bases and 9 bases, in that order; junction bases with no gene match: 10.

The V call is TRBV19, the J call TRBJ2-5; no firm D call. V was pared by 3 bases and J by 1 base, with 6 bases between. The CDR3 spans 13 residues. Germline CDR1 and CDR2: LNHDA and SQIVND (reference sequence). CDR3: CASSMGFQETQYF. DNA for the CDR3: TGTGCCAGTAGTATGGGCTTCCAAGAGACCCAGTACTTC.

In DNA form, the CDR3 reads TGTGCCAGCAGCGTTCAGACTGGACGAGACTATGGCTACACCTTC. Protein product: CASSVQTGRDYGYTF. V usage is TRBV7-2 and J usage is TRBJ1-2; D not resolved. Germline assignment: CDR1 SGHTA and CDR2 FQGNSA. The CDR3 is 15 residues long. Trimming pared 5 bases from V and 3 bases from J, leaving 16 bases between.

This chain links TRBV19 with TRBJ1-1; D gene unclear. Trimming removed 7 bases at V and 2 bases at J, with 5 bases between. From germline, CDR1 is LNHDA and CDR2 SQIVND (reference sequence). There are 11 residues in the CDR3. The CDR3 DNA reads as TGTGCCAGTAACGGAAACACTGAAGCTTTCTTT. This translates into CASNGNTEAFF.

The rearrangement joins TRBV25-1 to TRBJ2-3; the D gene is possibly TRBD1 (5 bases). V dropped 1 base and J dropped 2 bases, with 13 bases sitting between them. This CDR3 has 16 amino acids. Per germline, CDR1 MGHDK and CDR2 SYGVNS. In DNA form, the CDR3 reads TGTGCCAGCAGTGAATTCAGGATTGGACACACAGATACGCAGTATTTT. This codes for CASSEFRIGHTDTQYF.

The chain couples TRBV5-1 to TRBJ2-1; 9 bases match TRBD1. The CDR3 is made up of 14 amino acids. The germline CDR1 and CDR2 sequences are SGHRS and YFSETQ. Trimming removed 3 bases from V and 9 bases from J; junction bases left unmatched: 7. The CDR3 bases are TGCGCCAGCAGCTGGGGGGACAGGGAGGCTGAGCAGTTCTTC. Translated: CASSWGDREAEQFF.

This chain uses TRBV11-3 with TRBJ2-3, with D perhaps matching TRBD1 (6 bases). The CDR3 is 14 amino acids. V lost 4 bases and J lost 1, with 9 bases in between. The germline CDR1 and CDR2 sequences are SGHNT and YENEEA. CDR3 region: CASSSRQGTDTQYF. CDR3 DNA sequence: TGTGCCAGCAGCTCGAGACAGGGCACAGATACGCAGTATTTT.